The 13 T cell receptor beta chains reported below all come from one sample, sequenced in a study of blood T cells in healthy people across ages (dated by TCRdb to the mid-2010s). The receptor library was made with 5' RACE. Data came from an Illumina HiSeq 2500. A second about 7 to 11 cycle PCR used a sample-barcoded 5' primer and a J-beta primer mix. TCRdb reanalyzed the raw reads on its own, using fastp at Q25 for trimming and MiXCR for clone calling, and kept in-frame beta chains. All rows with the same CDR3 protein become a single entry with the most common DNA and genes. Present in this sample are about 2 million distinct CDR3 sequences, roughly 50% of which were seen just once. Of the sample, roughly 2.1% falls within the top ten clones. Input material: blood. The receptor source for this set is a woman between 35 and 50 years old in good health.

This clonotype was detected once. The V gene is TRBV4-3, the J gene TRBJ1-4, with D unresolved. Germline V lookup: CDR1 LGHNA, CDR2 YSLEER. V lost 4 bases, J lost 9 bases, and 9 bases lay in between. The CDR3 spans 12 residues. CDR3 nucleotide sequence: TGCGCCAGCAGCCGGCAGGATAAAAAACTGTTTTTT. As protein: CASSRQDKKLFF.

CDR3 in DNA: TGTGCCAGCAGCGTAGACCCGGCGGGAGGATCCAAAGAGACCCAGTACTTC. Amino acid sequence: CASSVDPAGGSKETQYF. The chain couples TRBV9 to TRBJ2-7, with 8 bases identical to TRBD2. Matching the DNA end better, TRBJ2-5 makes the J call doubtful. This CDR3 is 17 amino acids long. The V gene's germline CDR1 is SGDLS and CDR2 YYNGEE.

This clonotype was counted a few times. The chain uses TRBV27 and TRBJ2-5, with 12 bases identical to TRBD2. Germline CDR1 is MNHEY and CDR2 is SMNVEV (reference sequence). CDR3 size: 16 residues. V lost 5 bases and J lost 2; bases outside the gene matches: 6. CDR3 in DNA: TGTGCCAGCAGTAACGGACTAGCGGGGAGGCAAGAGACCCAGTACTTC. This translates into CASSNGLAGRQETQYF.

This clonotype was counted between two and nine times. The gene calls are TRBV29-1 and TRBJ2-5; D is unclear. Germline CDR1 and CDR2: SQVTM and ANQGSEA. Trimming took 7 bases from V and 3 from J, leaving 12 bases between them. The CDR3 totals 12 residues. CDR3 in DNA: TGCAGCGGGTGGGTTAGGAAAGAGACCCAGTACTTC. Its protein is CSGWVRKETQYF. Complete variable domain (other parts from reference TRBV29-1 and TRBJ2-5): SAVISQKPSRDICQRGTSLTIQCQVDSQVTMMFWYRQQPGQSLTLIATANQGSEATYESGFVIDKFPISRPNLTFSTLTVSNMSPEDSSIYLCSGWVRKETQYFGPGTRLLVL.

The genes are TRBV13 and TRBJ2-5, with no clear D. Germline CDR1 reads PRHDT; CDR2 reads FYEKMQ (reference sequence). Between the trimmed V and J ends, which lost 3 bases and 5 bases, there was a span of 10 bases. CDR3 length equals 13 residues. The CDR3 is CASSFQSMETQYF. For the CDR3, the DNA is TGTGCCAGCAGCTTCCAGTCAATGGAGACCCAGTACTTC.

This clonotype was picked up a small number of times. This chain joins TRBV20-1 and TRBJ2-3, with 7 bases matching TRBD1. The CDR3 length is 17 residues. V lost 1 base and J lost 2; bases outside the gene matches: 12. CDR1 and CDR2 from the germline V gene are DFQATT and SNEGSKA (reference sequence). The CDR3 is CSARAETGFGPTDTQYF. The CDR3 DNA sequence: TGCAGTGCTAGAGCAGAGACAGGGTTCGGACCCACAGATACGCAGTATTTT.

This clonotype was observed a handful of times. This rearrangement joins TRBV7-2 to TRBJ2-1, with 7 bases matching TRBD2. Germline lookup yields CDR1 SGHTA and CDR2 FQGNSA. The CDR3 spans 14 residues. V gave up 5 bases and J gave up 3 bases; unmatched junction bases: 4. CDR3 bases: TGTGCCAGCAGCATCCGGGAGGACTACAATGAGCAGTTCTTC. Residues: CASSIREDYNEQFF. Full variable domain (outside the CDR3, taken from reference TRBV7-2 and TRBJ2-1): GAGVSQSPSNKVTEKGKDVELRCDPISGHTALYWYRQSLGQGLEFLIYFQGNSAPDKSGLPSDRFSAERTGGSVSTLTIQRTQQEDSAVYLCASSIREDYNEQFFGPGTRLTVL.

The chain employs TRBV20-1 and TRBJ2-3, with 7 bases fitting TRBD2. The CDR3 loop spans 15 amino acids. The ends lost 5 bases at V and 2 bases at J; junction bases unmatched: 10. In germline, CDR1 is DFQATT, CDR2 SNEGSKA (reference sequence). CDR3 loop: CSAPDLTSSTDTQYF. CDR3 DNA sequence: TGCAGTGCTCCTGATCTGACTAGCTCCACAGATACGCAGTATTTT.

The chain couples TRBV24-1 to TRBJ2-1, with a possible D match to TRBD2 (6 bases). The germline V and J ends were trimmed by 8 bases and 10 bases, with 17 bases remaining between them. CDR1 is KGHDR and CDR2 is SFDVKD in the germline V gene. The CDR3 is 13 amino acids. CDR3 amino acids: CATTGNGGHEQFF. In DNA, the CDR3 is TGTGCCACCACGGGGAACGGGGGTCACGAGCAGTTCTTC.

This chain joins TRBV4-2 and TRBJ2-5; TRBD1 matches 8 bases. Trimming removed 1 base from V and 5 bases from J; junction bases left unmatched: 9. The length of the CDR3 is 16 residues. CDR1 and CDR2 (germline): LGHNA, YNFKEQ. The CDR3 spells CASSQASQGAEETQYF. As DNA, the CDR3 is TGTGCCAGCAGCCAAGCCAGTCAGGGGGCGGAGGAGACCCAGTACTTC.

This rearrangement joins TRBV27 to TRBJ2-3; possible D gene TRBD2, 6 bases. CDR3 length: 18 residues. Germline V gene lookup returns CDR1 MNHEY and CDR2 SMNVEV (reference sequence). V was clipped by 5 bases and J by 0 bases, with 21 bases between them. The CDR3 DNA reads TGTGCCAGCAGTGCGCACCGCGGGACTCATCTTAGCACAGATACGCAGTATTTT. Translating gives CASSAHRGTHLSTDTQYF.

The CDR3 is CASSLEGVAARRAYEQYF. Here the CDR3 DNA reads TGTGCCAGCAGCTTAGAGGGGGTAGCAGCCCGGCGCGCCTACGAGCAGTACTTC. The chain carries TRBV7-9 and TRBJ2-7; D may be TRBD1 (6 bases). The CDR3 totals 18 residues. V shed 1 base and J shed 2 bases, with 21 bases lying between them. Germline V CDR1 and CDR2: SEHNR, FQNEAQ (reference sequence).

This clonotype has at least ten counts. The chain has TRBV7-2 and TRBJ2-5, with D maybe TRBD1 (5 bases). Germline V gives CDR1 SGHTA, CDR2 FQGNSA. The CDR3 is made up of 15 amino acids. Trimming took 4 bases from V and 5 from J, leaving 17 bases between them. The CDR3 sequence: CASSSLGALSETQYF. The CDR3 DNA sequence: TGTGCCAGCAGCTCCCTAGGGGCGCTCTCCGAGACCCAGTACTTC.